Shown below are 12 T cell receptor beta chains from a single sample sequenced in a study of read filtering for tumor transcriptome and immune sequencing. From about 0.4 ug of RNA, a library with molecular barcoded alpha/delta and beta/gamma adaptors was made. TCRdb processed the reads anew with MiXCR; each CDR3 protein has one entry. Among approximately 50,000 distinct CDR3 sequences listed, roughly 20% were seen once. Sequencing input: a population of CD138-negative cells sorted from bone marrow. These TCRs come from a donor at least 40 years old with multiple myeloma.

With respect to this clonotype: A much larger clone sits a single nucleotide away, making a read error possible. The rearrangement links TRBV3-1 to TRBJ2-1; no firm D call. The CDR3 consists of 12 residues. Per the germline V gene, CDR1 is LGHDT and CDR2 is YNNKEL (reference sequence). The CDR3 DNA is TGTGCCGGCAGTGATATGTTCCATGAGCAGTTCTTC. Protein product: CAGSDMFHEQFF.

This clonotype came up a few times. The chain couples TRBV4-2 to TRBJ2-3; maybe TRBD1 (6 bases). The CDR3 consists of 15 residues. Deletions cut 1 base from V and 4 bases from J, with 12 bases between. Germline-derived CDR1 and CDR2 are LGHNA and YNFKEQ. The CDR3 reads CASSQVNQGPDTQYF. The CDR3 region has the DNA TGTGCCAGCAGCCAAGTTAATCAGGGGCCAGATACGCAGTATTTT.

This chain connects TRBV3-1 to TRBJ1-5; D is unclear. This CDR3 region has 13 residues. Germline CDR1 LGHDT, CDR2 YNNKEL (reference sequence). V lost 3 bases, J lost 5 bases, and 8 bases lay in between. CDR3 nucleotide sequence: TGTGCCAGCAGCCAGGCACCCGATCAGCCCCAGCATTTT. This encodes CASSQAPDQPQHF.

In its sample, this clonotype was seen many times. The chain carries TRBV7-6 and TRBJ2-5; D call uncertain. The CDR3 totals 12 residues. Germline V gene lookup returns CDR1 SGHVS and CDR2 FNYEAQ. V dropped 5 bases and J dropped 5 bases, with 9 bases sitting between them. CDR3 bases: TGTGCCAGCAGCCGCTGGCGGGAGACCCAGTACTTC. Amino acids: CASSRWRETQYF.

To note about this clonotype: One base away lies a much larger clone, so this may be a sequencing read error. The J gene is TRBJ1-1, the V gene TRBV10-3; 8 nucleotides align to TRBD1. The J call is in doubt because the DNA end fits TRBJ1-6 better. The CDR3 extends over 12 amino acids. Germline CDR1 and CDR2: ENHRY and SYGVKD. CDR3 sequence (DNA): TGTGCCATCGGACAGGGTGACTCATCCCTCCACTTT. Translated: CAIGQGDSSLHF.

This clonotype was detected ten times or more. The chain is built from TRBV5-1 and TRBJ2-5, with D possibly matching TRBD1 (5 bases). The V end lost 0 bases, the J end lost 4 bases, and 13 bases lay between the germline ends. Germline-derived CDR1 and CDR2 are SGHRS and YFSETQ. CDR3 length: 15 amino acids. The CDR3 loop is CASSLDGGRVETQYF. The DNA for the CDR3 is TGCGCCAGCAGCTTGGACGGTGGCAGGGTAGAGACCCAGTACTTC.

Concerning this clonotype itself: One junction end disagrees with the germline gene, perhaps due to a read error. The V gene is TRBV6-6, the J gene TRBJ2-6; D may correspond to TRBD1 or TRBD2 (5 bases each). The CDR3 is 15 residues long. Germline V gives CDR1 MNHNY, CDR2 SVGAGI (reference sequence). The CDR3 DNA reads TGTGCCAGCAGTTACTTAAGCAACGGGGCCGACGTCCTGACTTTC. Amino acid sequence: CASSYLSNGADVLTF.

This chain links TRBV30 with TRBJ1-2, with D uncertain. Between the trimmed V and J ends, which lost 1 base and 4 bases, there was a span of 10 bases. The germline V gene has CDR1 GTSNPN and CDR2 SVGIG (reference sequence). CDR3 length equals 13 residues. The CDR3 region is CAWSENSFYGYTF. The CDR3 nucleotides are TGTGCCTGGAGTGAAAACAGCTTCTATGGCTACACCTTC. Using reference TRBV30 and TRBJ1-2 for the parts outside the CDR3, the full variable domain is SQTIHQWPATLVQPVGSPLSLECTVEGTSNPNLYWYRQAAGRGLQLLFYSVGIGQISSEVPQNLSASRPQDRQFILSSKKLLLSDSGFYLCAWSENSFYGYTFGSGTRLTVV.

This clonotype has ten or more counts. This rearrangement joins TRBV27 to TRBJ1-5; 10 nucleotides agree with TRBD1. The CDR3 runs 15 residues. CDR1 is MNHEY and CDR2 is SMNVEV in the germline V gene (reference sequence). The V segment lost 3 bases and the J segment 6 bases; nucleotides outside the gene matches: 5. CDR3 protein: CASSLGQGSVQPQHF. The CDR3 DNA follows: TGTGCCAGCAGTTTGGGACAGGGGAGCGTTCAGCCCCAGCATTTT.

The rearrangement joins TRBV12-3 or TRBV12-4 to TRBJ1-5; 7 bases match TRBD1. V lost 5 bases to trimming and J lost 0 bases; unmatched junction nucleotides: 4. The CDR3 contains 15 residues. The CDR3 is CASSQNRGSNQPQHF. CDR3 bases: TGTGCCAGCAGTCAAAACAGGGGTAGCAATCAGCCCCAGCATTTT.

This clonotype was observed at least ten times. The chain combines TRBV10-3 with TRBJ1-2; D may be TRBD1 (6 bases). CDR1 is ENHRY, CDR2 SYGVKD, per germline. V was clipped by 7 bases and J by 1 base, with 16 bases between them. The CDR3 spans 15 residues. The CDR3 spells CAINMGASHNYGYTF. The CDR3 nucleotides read TGTGCCATCAACATGGGGGCGTCTCATAACTATGGCTACACCTTC.

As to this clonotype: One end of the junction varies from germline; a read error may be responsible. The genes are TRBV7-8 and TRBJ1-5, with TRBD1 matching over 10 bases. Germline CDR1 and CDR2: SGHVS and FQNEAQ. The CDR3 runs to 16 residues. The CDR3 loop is CASSLGRDRGNQPRHF. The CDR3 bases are TGTGCCAGCAGCTTAGGACGGGACAGGGGCAATCAGCCCCGGCATTTT. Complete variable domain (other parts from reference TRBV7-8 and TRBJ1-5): GAGVSQSPRYKVAKRGQDVALRCDPISGHVSLFWYQQALGQGPEFLTYFQNEAQLDKSGLPSDRFFAERPEGSVSTLKIQRTQQEDSAVYLCASSLGRDRGNQPRHFGDGTRLSIL.